The 18 T cell receptor beta chains below all came from one sample that was sequenced in a study of shared clonotypes between healthy human individuals (dated by TCRdb to between 2020 and 2021). Libraries were built with the immunoSEQ multiplex PCR assay. TCRdb's version of the immuneACCESS table is confined to in-frame rearrangements and falls short of the full clone set. An unresolved V gene accounts for under half of the shortfall where checked; the remainder is of unknown origin. The sample has about 490,000 clones on record, 76% of them singletons. 10% to 15% of the sample goes to the ten largest clones. Sequencing was carried out using PBMCs. These receptors were collected from a woman between 40 and 55 years old in good health. Some clones in this sample may be carry-over from other donors' samples.

The CDR3 DNA is TGTGCCAGCAGCCTCCTCCCAGGGGAGGCTGAAGCTTTCTTT. Its protein product is CASSLLPGEAEAFF. J is TRBJ1-1 and V is TRBV7-2, with D possibly TRBD1 on 6 matching bases. The germline V gene encodes CDR1 SGHTA and CDR2 FQGNSA. V was trimmed by 5 bases and J by 6 bases, leaving 16 bases between them. This CDR3 region has 14 residues.

This chain connects TRBV11-1 to TRBJ2-7; TRBD2 aligns across 13 bases. The J segment lost 6 bases and the V segment lost 4 bases, leaving 3 bases of the junction unmatched. Per the germline V gene, CDR1 is SGHAT and CDR2 is FQDESV (reference sequence). The CDR3 totals 14 residues. This CDR3 is CASSWTSGRSEQYF. The CDR3 coding sequence is TGTGCCAGCAGCTGGACTAGCGGGAGAAGCGAGCAGTACTTC. The complete variable domain, with remaining parts taken from reference TRBV11-1 and TRBJ2-7, reads EAEVAQSPRYKITEKSQAVAFWCDPISGHATLYWYRQILGQGPELLVQFQDESVVDDSQLPKDRFSAERLKGVDSTLKIQPAELGDSAMYLCASSWTSGRSEQYFGPGTRLTVT.

This clone has only a few counts. J is TRBJ2-7 and V is TRBV6-1; a weak D match, TRBD2 (5 bases). V shed 5 bases and J shed 2 bases, with 16 bases lying between them. Germline values: CDR1 MNHNS, CDR2 SASEGT. The CDR3 is 15 amino acids. The DNA for the CDR3 is TGTGCCAGCAGTCCCCAGGTTGGGGAGACCTACGAGCAGTACTTC. Its protein product is CASSPQVGETYEQYF.

Comments on this clone: Sequence at one end of the junction differs from germline and may be a read error. The CDR3 loop reads CASSFGLAGLLF. The DNA for the CDR3 is TGTGCCAGCAGTTTCGGGCTAGCGGGCCTACTCTTC. The rearrangement joins TRBV28 to TRBJ2-1; 8 bases agree with TRBD2. The V gene's germline CDR1 is MDHEN and CDR2 SYDVKM. The CDR3 totals 12 residues.

The J gene is TRBJ1-1, the V gene TRBV28, with a tentative D call TRBD1 (5 bases). Germline-derived CDR1 and CDR2 are MDHEN and SYDVKM. This CDR3 contains 15 residues. Trimming took 4 bases from V and 5 from J, leaving 17 bases between them. Written as DNA, the CDR3 is TGTGCCAGCAGTTACCCCGGGATTGGGGCGACTGAAGCTTTCTTT. Translating gives CASSYPGIGATEAFF.

V gene TRBV5-1 combines with J gene TRBJ2-2, with unresolved D. The ends were cut back, 2 bases at V and 3 bases at J, with 11 bases in the middle. The CDR3 length is 15 residues. CDR1 is SGHRS, CDR2 YFSETQ, per germline. CDR3 region: CASSLDSSDTGELFF. The CDR3 bases are TGCGCCAGCAGCTTAGATAGCTCCGACACCGGGGAGCTGTTTTTT. The full variable domain, completed using reference TRBV5-1 and TRBJ2-2, is KAGVTQTPRYLIKTRGQQVTLSCSPISGHRSVSWYQQTPGQGLQFLFEYFSETQRNKGNFPGRFSGRQFSNSRSEMNVSTLELGDSALYLCASSLDSSDTGELFFGEGSRLTVL.

This clone appeared a single time. A read error is likely, as this CDR3 ends without the conserved phenylalanine or tryptophan. V and J are TRBV20-1 and TRBJ1-1; D gene uncertain. The V end was cut by 2 bases, the J end by 2 bases, with 3 bases between. Looked up from germline, CDR1 is DFQATT and CDR2 is SNEGSKA (reference sequence). This CDR3 contains 11 residues. The CDR3 DNA reads TGCAGTGCTAGACTTAACACTGAAGCTTTCCTT. Protein: CSARLNTEAFL.

Of note for this clone: A much bigger clone sits one base away, suggesting this may be a read error. CDR3 DNA: TGTGCCAGCAGCTTAAACTACGAGCAGTACTTC. It translates to CASSLNYEQYF. J is TRBJ2-7 and V is TRBV7-8; D gene ambiguous. The CDR3 is 11 residues long. Germline CDR1 and CDR2: SGHVS and FQNEAQ. The V end lost 2 bases, the J end lost 3 bases, and 2 bases lay between the germline ends. Drawing the rest from reference TRBV7-8 and TRBJ2-7, the complete variable domain is GAGVSQSPRYKVAKRGQDVALRCDPISGHVSLFWYQQALGQGPEFLTYFQNEAQLDKSGLPSDRFFAERPEGSVSTLKIQRTQQEDSAVYLCASSLNYEQYFGPGTRLTVT.

This chain joins TRBV6-6 and TRBJ2-7, with TRBD1 matching 7 bases. Trimming at V came to 4 bases and at J to 6 bases, leaving 9 bases not matched to a gene. Germline V gene sequence: CDR1 MNHNY, CDR2 SVGAGI (reference sequence). The CDR3 covers 14 residues. The CDR3 spells CASSSLTGHFEQYF. In nucleotides, the CDR3 is TGTGCCAGCAGTTCCCTGACAGGGCACTTCGAGCAGTACTTC.

J is TRBJ2-1 and V is TRBV9; the D gene is possibly TRBD1 (8 bases). CDR1 and CDR2 (germline): SGDLS, YYNGEE. Trimming cost V 3 bases and J 7 bases, with 26 bases left between them. The CDR3 loop spans 18 amino acids. In nucleotides, the CDR3 is TGTGCCAGCAGCGCCTCAGGGGGCGCTGGCGGGAGTGGTAATGAGCAGTTCTTC. This codes for CASSASGGAGGSGNEQFF.

This chain links TRBV30 with TRBJ1-1; D gene uncertain. CDR3 length: 16 amino acids. Per germline, CDR1 GTSNPN and CDR2 SVGIG (reference sequence). The V end was cut by 2 bases, the J end by 3 bases, with 19 bases between. CDR3 loop: CAWSRTGPRGYTEAFF. The CDR3 DNA reads TGTGCCTGGAGTCGAACCGGGCCCAGAGGGTACACTGAAGCTTTCTTT.

This chain links TRBV7-2 with TRBJ2-5; D is possibly TRBD2 (6 bases). From germline, CDR1 is SGHTA and CDR2 FQGNSA. This CDR3 is 14 amino acids long. V lost 5 bases, J lost 0 bases, and 10 bases lay in between. The CDR3 bases are TGTGCCAGCAGCCTCTGGACTAACCAAGAGACCCAGTACTTC. Translated: CASSLWTNQETQYF.

The chain links TRBV7-2 to TRBJ2-5; no definite D call. Trimming left V 5 bases short and J 5 bases short, with 9 bases between. CDR1 and CDR2 (germline): SGHTA, FQGNSA. CDR3 length: 12 residues. This CDR3 is CASSDGWETQYF. CDR3 coding DNA: TGTGCCAGCAGCGACGGGTGGGAGACCCAGTACTTC.

This clone was observed a few times. Additional DNA sequences in this sample encode the identical CDR3. This chain uses TRBV9 with TRBJ2-7; 10 bases map to TRBD1. Germline V gives CDR1 SGDLS, CDR2 YYNGEE. J lost 0 bases, V lost 2 bases, and 2 bases had no gene match. The CDR3 has 15 amino acids. DNA for the CDR3: TGTGCCAGCAGCGTCGGACAGGGGGACTCCTACGAGCAGTACTTC. Translation gives CASSVGQGDSYEQYF.

The rearrangement uses TRBV4-1 and TRBJ1-1; D may be TRBD1 (6 bases). V was pared by 0 bases and J by 4 bases, with 15 bases between. This CDR3 region has 16 residues. CDR1 and CDR2 (germline): MGHRA, YSYEKL. CDR3 sequence: CASSQEGRGARTEAFF. CDR3 DNA: TGCGCCAGCAGCCAAGAGGGTCGGGGGGCGCGCACTGAAGCTTTCTTT.

The chain is built from TRBV7-9 and TRBJ1-5, with 7 bases aligning to TRBD1. CDR1 is SEHNR and CDR2 is FQNEAQ in the germline V gene (reference sequence). The CDR3 extends over 17 amino acids. V lost 5 bases to trimming and J lost 6 bases; unmatched junction nucleotides: 16. In DNA form, the CDR3 reads TGTGCCAGCAGCCCTCCCCCGGGCAGGGGGGGTGGTCAGCCCCAGCATTTT. As protein: CASSPPPGRGGGQPQHF. The variable domain in full, completed from reference TRBV7-9 and TRBJ1-5, reads DTGVSQNPRHKITKRGQNVTFRCDPISEHNRLYWYRQTLGQGPEFLTYFQNEAQLEKSRLLSDRFSAERPKGSFSTLEIQRTEQGDSAMYLCASSPPPGRGGGQPQHFGDGTRLSIL.

This clone was observed a single time. Possible read error: a much larger clone is one base away. The CDR3 sequence: CATSQGRGDHLNYGYTF. The CDR3 bases are TGTGCCACTTCGCAGGGGAGAGGGGATCACCTAAACTATGGCTACACCTTC. V usage is TRBV27 and J usage is TRBJ1-2, with TRBD1 as a possible D gene (6 bases). The V and J ends lost 10 bases and 2 bases respectively, with 26 bases between them. Germline V lookup: CDR1 MNHEY, CDR2 SMNVEV (reference sequence). The CDR3 is 17 amino acids.

The J gene is TRBJ2-7, the V gene TRBV18; D uncertain. The CDR3 sequence is 12 residues long. V was clipped by 4 bases and J by 3 bases, with 7 bases between them. The germline CDR1 and CDR2 sequences are KGHSH and LQKENI. The CDR3 nucleotides are TGTGCCAGCTCACGAGATTTCTACGAGCAGTACTTC. This gives the protein CASSRDFYEQYF.